This T cell receptor beta chain comes out of a study of T cell responses to AZD1222 COVID-19 vaccine. Regarding the study as a whole: Baseline seropositives among AZD1222 recipients totaled only five to seven. Following two doses of AZD1222, Spike-specific TCR breadth and depth rose. Unmutated regions of variants are reportedly targeted by nearly half of spike-specific TCRs.

This table comes from immunoSEQ multiplex PCR, and its TCRdb copy is limited to in-frame clones, with some not included. The top ten hold 3.5% to 4.5% of the sample, which has under 150,000 clones, 80% to 95% seen once. In regard to this clone: Antigen unknown.

V shed 0 bases and J 6 bases; nucleotides not matched to a gene: 3. CDR3 length: 14 amino acids. Germline V gene sequence: CDR1 MNHEY, CDR2 SVGAGI. The receptor was derived from an adult who received the AZD1222 COVID-19 vaccine. The source was peripheral blood, collected 28 days after the second AZD1222 dose. The chain has TRBV6-5 and TRBJ2-3; 7 positions agree with TRBD2. CDR3 in DNA: TGTGCCAGCAGTTACTCGATTAGCGGGGATACGCAGTATTTT. This gives the protein CASSYSISGDTQYF.